Presented here are 10 T cell receptor beta chains from one specimen sequenced in a study of blood T cell repertoires in COVID-19. Measured with immunoSEQ multiplex PCR; TCRdb has only the in-frame clones, and not every one. This table has 150,000 to 200,000 clones, 82% appearing once. The sequencing sample was made of peripheral blood. The receptors shown here come from a middle-aged woman with COVID-19, enrolled during active disease.

V usage is TRBV19 and J usage is TRBJ2-5; 11 positions match TRBD2. The CDR3 is 15 amino acids. Germline V lookup: CDR1 LNHDA, CDR2 SQIVND (reference sequence). The junction had 5 bases not matched to a gene; V was cut back by 4 bases and J by 4 bases. CDR3 DNA: TGTGCCAGTAGTACCGCTAGCGGGAGGTCAGAGACCCAGTACTTC. It codes for CASSTASGRSETQYF.

V gene TRBV19 combines with J gene TRBJ1-1; TRBD1 aligns across 9 bases. V shed 2 bases, J shed 4 bases, and the junction held 8 bases outside the gene matches. This CDR3 has 16 amino acids. Germline CDR1 reads LNHDA; CDR2 reads SQIVND (reference sequence). CDR3 nucleotides: TGTGCCAGTAGTATACTTCCGGGACAGGGTTCCACTGAAGCTTTCTTT. It is translated as CASSILPGQGSTEAFF. The full variable domain, with the rest looked up from reference TRBV19 and TRBJ1-1, is DGGITQSPKYLFRKEGQNVTLSCEQNLNHDAMYWYRQDPGQGLRLIYYSQIVNDFQKGDIAEGYSVSREKKESFPLTVTSAQKNPTAFYLCASSILPGQGSTEAFFGQGTRLTVV.

CDR3 region: CASSETRAGNTGELFF. As DNA, the CDR3 is TGCGCCAGCAGTGAGACCAGGGCCGGGAACACCGGGGAGCTGTTTTTT. The rearrangement joins TRBV10-1 to TRBJ2-2; TRBD1 might be the D (5 bases). The CDR3 sequence is 16 residues long. CDR1 and CDR2 from the germline V gene are WNHNN and SYGVQD (reference sequence). V gave up 2 bases and J gave up 1 base, with 11 bases separating them.

This sequence joins TRBV6-5 and TRBJ1-2; tentatively, D is TRBD1 (6 bases). The CDR3 has 15 residues. Trimming removed 5 bases at V and 8 bases at J, with 21 bases between. The V gene's germline CDR1 is MNHEY and CDR2 SVGAGI. The CDR3 protein is CASSIGQRSSRGYTF. The CDR3 coding sequence is TGTGCCAGCAGTATCGGACAGCGGTCATCACGCGGCTACACCTTC.

This clone was observed once. The V gene is TRBV12-3 or TRBV12-4, the J gene TRBJ1-5, with D hard to call. Between the trimmed V and J ends, which lost 6 bases and 3 bases, there was a span of 9 bases. The length of the CDR3 is 13 residues. The CDR3 DNA is TGTGCCAGCAGACTAGGGAACAATCAGCCCCAGCATTTT. Translating gives CASRLGNNQPQHF.

The V and J genes are TRBV7-3 and TRBJ1-1; possible D gene TRBD1, 6 bases. The CDR3 loop spans 14 amino acids. Trimming removed 5 bases at V and 5 bases at J, with 15 bases between. Germline V CDR1 and CDR2: SGHTA, FQGTGA. CDR3: CASSEQGRQTEAFF. CDR3 DNA: TGTGCCAGCAGCGAACAGGGACGGCAAACTGAAGCTTTCTTT.

This rearrangement joins TRBV13 to TRBJ1-6, with 9 bases fitting TRBD1. The CDR3 covers 15 residues. CDR1 is PRHDT, CDR2 FYEKMQ, per germline (reference sequence). The ends lost 3 bases at V and 10 bases at J; junction bases unmatched: 7. Here the CDR3 reads CASSFGGQGQSPLHF. The CDR3 nucleotides are TGTGCCAGCAGCTTTGGGGGACAGGGTCAATCACCCCTCCACTTT. Looking up the rest from reference TRBV13 and TRBJ1-6 gives the full variable domain: AAGVIQSPRHLIKEKRETATLKCYPIPRHDTVYWYQQGPGQDPQFLISFYEKMQSDKGSIPDRFSAQQFSDYHSELNMSSLELGDSALYFCASSFGGQGQSPLHFGNGTRLTVT.

This sequence joins TRBV11-2 and TRBJ2-1; a weak D match, TRBD2 (5 bases). The V end lost 2 bases, the J end lost 5 bases, and 16 bases lay between the germline ends. The CDR3 extends over 16 amino acids. Germline V CDR1 and CDR2: SGHAT, FQNNGV. CDR3 DNA sequence: TGTGCCAGCAGCTTACACCCGGCTAGCTACGACAATGAGCAGTTCTTC. Amino acid sequence: CASSLHPASYDNEQFF.

J is TRBJ2-2 and V is TRBV6-6; a possible D gene is TRBD1 (6 bases). The CDR3 is 17 residues long. Trimming removed 5 bases at V and 0 bases at J, with 16 bases between. Germline loops: CDR1 MNHNY, CDR2 SVGAGI (reference sequence). The CDR3 here is CASSLNRDWANTGELFF. The CDR3 DNA sequence: TGTGCCAGCAGTCTAAACAGGGATTGGGCGAACACCGGGGAGCTGTTTTTT.

The chain combines TRBV5-1 with TRBJ2-7, with D perhaps matching TRBD2 (5 bases). The CDR3 spans 14 residues. V shed 4 bases and J shed 6 bases, with 17 bases lying between them. CDR1 is SGHRS and CDR2 is YFSETQ in the germline V gene. DNA of the CDR3: TGCGCCAGCAGCCTAACCCCGGAGGTAAGCGAGCAGTACTTC. It specifies CASSLTPEVSEQYF.